These T cell receptor beta chains were read from a single sample in a study of cytomegalovirus exposure and HLA in healthy donors. Assay: immunoSEQ multiplex PCR; the TCRdb copy retains only in-frame clones and omits some. The table has some 140,000 clones, over 60% seen once. Sequencing was performed on PBMCs. The receptors come from a male donor in good health and CMV-seropositive. The CDR3 runs from the conserved cysteine through the conserved F or W. D genes are given only for firm matches. Size tells how often a clone was seen (once, few, many) or the class of an expanded clone, and some rows leave it out.

TRBV28	TRBJ1-2	few	-	CASSLLYRTGGGGYTF	TGTGCCAGCAGTTTGTTGTATCGAACGGGCGGGGGTGGCTACACCTTC
TRBV7-6	TRBJ2-5	-	-	CASSVLRDKKETQYF	TGTGCCAGCAGCGTGCTCCGGGACAAGAAAGAGACCCAGTACTTC
TRBV7-9	TRBJ2-5	few	TRBD1	CASSLTGQGQTQYF	TGTGCCAGCAGCTTGACAGGACAGGGGCAGACCCAGTACTTC
TRBV27	TRBJ2-4	-	-	CASSGLAKNIQYF	TGTGCCAGCAGTGGACTAGCCAAAAACATTCAGTACTTC
TRBV10-3	TRBJ2-7	-	-	CATQLSLSSYEQYF	TGTGCCACCCAACTATCCCTCAGCTCCTACGAGCAGTACTTC
TRBV6-6	TRBJ2-7	-	-	CASSYVQGNFYEQYF	TGTGCCAGCAGTTACGTGCAGGGAAACTTCTACGAGCAGTACTTC
TRBV7-9	TRBJ2-5	-	TRBD2	CSSIARLAGAEETQYF	TGTTCCAGTATAGCCCGACTAGCGGGAGCGGAAGAGACCCAGTACTTC
TRBV19	TRBJ2-7	-	-	CASGRRGETIYEQYF	TGTGCCAGCGGTCGACGAGGAGAAACAATCTACGAGCAGTACTTC
TRBV5-1	TRBJ2-7	-	TRBD1	CASSSTGTAQPPYF	TGCGCCAGCAGCTCCACCGGGACAGCTCAGCCGCCGTACTTC
TRBV7-2	TRBJ1-2	-	-	CASSPDIGGIGGYTF	TGTGCCAGCAGCCCAGACATTGGGGGGATTGGTGGCTACACCTTC
TRBV29-1	TRBJ2-5	-	TRBD2	CSAPGLAGETQYF	TGCAGCGCCCCGGGACTAGCGGGAGAGACCCAGTACTTC
TRBV6-6	TRBJ1-1	few	-	CASSYSWTRKGTEAFF	TGTGCCAGCAGTTACTCCTGGACAAGGAAGGGCACTGAAGCTTTCTTT
TRBV6-1	TRBJ2-6	-	TRBD1	CASSETGGSGANVLTF	TGTGCCAGCAGTGAAACAGGGGGCTCTGGGGCCAACGTCCTGACTTTC
TRBV5-4	TRBJ2-3	-	TRBD2	CASSLTAGGGTDTQYF	TGTGCCAGCAGCCTGACGGCGGGGGGGGGCACAGATACGCAGTATTTT
TRBV9	TRBJ1-1	-	-	CASSVDPGVWGRTDANTEAFF	TGTGCCAGCAGCGTAGACCCAGGGGTATGGGGAAGGACTGACGCGAACACTGAAGCTTTCTTT
TRBV7-3	TRBJ2-1	once	TRBD2	CASSVSGGYSGGVVRDEQFF	TGTGCCAGCAGCGTATCCGGGGGATATAGCGGGGGGGTGGTGCGTGATGAGCAGTTCTTC
TRBV5-6	TRBJ1-2	-	-	CASSPDRGGKGYGYTF	TGTGCCAGCAGCCCAGATCGGGGAGGGAAGGGCTATGGCTACACCTTC
TRBV5-5	TRBJ1-2	-	TRBD1	CASSSQVGTGDGYTF	TGTGCCAGCAGCTCCCAAGTAGGGACAGGGGACGGCTACACCTTC
TRBV7-9	TRBJ1-3	-	-	CASSLLGSEGLSGNTIYF	TGTGCCAGCAGCTTACTGGGTAGCGAGGGTCTCTCTGGAAACACCATATATTTT
TRBV2	TRBJ1-5	-	-	CASPGCGKSQPQHF	TGTGCCAGCCCAGGGTGCGGGAAGAGTCAGCCCCAGCATTTT
TRBV6-1	TRBJ2-3	-	TRBD2	CASSDWRGLTDTQYF	TGTGCCAGCAGTGACTGGCGGGGGTTGACAGATACGCAGTATTTT
TRBV19	TRBJ1-5	-	-	CASSISGGNNQPQHF	TGTGCCAGTAGTATTTCCGGGGGGAACAATCAGCCCCAGCATTTT
TRBV27	TRBJ1-1	-	-	CASSPQGKKISEAFF	TGTGCCAGCAGTCCTCAGGGGAAAAAAATTTCTGAAGCTTTCTTT
TRBV19	TRBJ2-1	-	TRBD1	CASSIGTGGLNEQFF	TGTGCCAGTAGTATAGGAACAGGGGGCTTGAATGAGCAGTTCTTC
TRBV19	TRBJ1-2	-	-	CASSMGSGDGYGYTF	TGTGCCAGTAGTATGGGTTCGGGGGACGGCTATGGCTACACCTTC
TRBV19	TRBJ1-1	-	-	CASSRRGNTEAFF	TGTGCCAGTAGTAGAAGAGGGAACACTGAAGCTTTCTTT
TRBV5-4	TRBJ1-2	-	-	CASTPSTVNYGYTF	TGTGCCAGCACCCCGTCGACAGTGAACTATGGCTACACCTTC
TRBV21-1	TRBJ1-1	-	-	CAGPSETGWTEAFF	TGTGCCGGCCCATCGGAGACAGGGTGGACTGAAGCTTTCTTT
TRBV6-5	TRBJ2-2	-	-	CASSSPLAELFF	TGTGCCAGCAGTTCCCCGCTAGCCGAGCTGTTTTTT